The TCR beta chain under discussion was sequenced for a study of OX40 agonist ivuxolimab in advanced cancers. Study summary: Cancers in dose escalation were hepatocellular, melanoma, renal cell and head and neck. Patients were roughly 83% male with ages about 23 to 90, mean about 60.

With regard to this clone: Its antigen remains unidentified.

Data came from immunoSEQ multiplex PCR; TCRdb stores just in-frame clones and leaves some out. Of about 61,000 clones in the sample, more than 65% are singletons; the top ten hold under 0.65%. General study results and limits: No antigen was identified for the clonally expanded peripheral T cells.

CDR1 MNHEY and CDR2 SMNVEV come from the germline V gene (reference sequence). V lost 4 bases, J lost 5 bases, and 12 bases stayed unmatched. The CDR3 spans 16 residues. Baseline, cycle 4 day 1, and cycle 7 day 1 were the blood sampling points. The rearrangement joins TRBV27 to TRBJ2-3, with 7 positions matching TRBD2. Sample: CD4+ or CD8+ T cells sorted from blood, taken in a trial of the OX40 agonist ivuxolimab. This TCR was recovered from an adult with an advanced solid tumor such as melanoma, head and neck, liver or kidney cancer. The CDR3 region has the DNA TGTGCCAGCAGTTCAGGTGGGCGGGAGTGGGGAGATACGCAGTATTTT. Its protein is CASSSGGREWGDTQYF.